The 14 T cell receptor beta chains below come from one sample, sequenced in a study of cytomegalovirus exposure and HLA in healthy donors. Both 60 Vbeta primers and 13 Jbeta primers went into the PCR. Data came from immunoSEQ multiplex PCR; TCRdb stores just in-frame clones and leaves some out. This sample's clone table lists 75,000 to 80,000 clones. Sequencing input: PBMCs. All receptors derive from a man aged 18 to 35 in good health and CMV-seropositive.

CDR3: CSVEDSRNRAEAFF. CDR3 in DNA: TGCAGCGTTGAAGATAGTAGGAACAGAGCTGAAGCTTTCTTT. The V and J genes are TRBV29-1 and TRBJ1-1; no firm D call. CDR1 is SQVTM, CDR2 ANQGSEA, per germline. The length of the CDR3 is 14 residues. V dropped 0 bases and J dropped 6 bases, with 14 bases sitting between them. The complete variable domain, with remaining parts taken from reference TRBV29-1 and TRBJ1-1, reads SAVISQKPSRDICQRGTSLTIQCQVDSQVTMMFWYRQQPGQSLTLIATANQGSEATYESGFVIDKFPISRPNLTFSTLTVSNMSPEDSSIYLCSVEDSRNRAEAFFGQGTRLTVV.

This chain joins TRBV28 and TRBJ2-1; possibly TRBD2 for D (6 bases). The CDR3 runs to 19 residues. Between the trimmed V and J ends, which lost 5 bases and 2 bases, there was a span of 25 bases. Germline values: CDR1 MDHEN, CDR2 SYDVKM. The CDR3 protein is CASSPNLGGGGRTYNEQFF. The CDR3 coding sequence is TGTGCCAGCAGTCCCAATTTGGGAGGAGGCGGGCGGACCTACAATGAGCAGTTCTTC.

This rearrangement joins TRBV6-1 to TRBJ1-2, with D unresolved. Per germline, CDR1 MNHNS and CDR2 SASEGT. The V end was cut by 2 bases, the J end by 2 bases, with 6 bases between. The CDR3 sequence is 13 residues long. The CDR3 sequence is CASSESVNYGYTF. The CDR3 bases are TGTGCCAGCAGTGAAAGCGTCAACTATGGCTACACCTTC.

J is TRBJ1-1 and V is TRBV19; D may be TRBD1 (5 bases). The CDR3 consists of 14 residues. In germline, CDR1 is LNHDA, CDR2 SQIVND (reference sequence). V was cut by 1 base and J by 4 bases, with 10 bases left in between. CDR3 nucleotides: TGTGCCAGTAGTATAGTTAAGACAGCCACTGAAGCTTTCTTT. Amino acid sequence: CASSIVKTATEAFF.

V gene TRBV10-2 combines with J gene TRBJ2-7, with TRBD2 matching over 7 bases. The length of the CDR3 is 14 residues. Germline V gene lookup returns CDR1 WSHSY and CDR2 SAAADI. V lost 4 bases, J lost 5 bases, and 8 bases stayed unmatched. The CDR3: CASSVGGGKDEQYF. CDR3 DNA sequence: TGCGCCAGCAGTGTTGGCGGGGGTAAGGACGAGCAGTACTTC.

The gene calls are TRBV6-6 and TRBJ2-7; 8 positions agree with TRBD1. From germline, CDR1 is MNHNY and CDR2 SVGAGI (reference sequence). The CDR3 consists of 13 residues. V was clipped by 6 bases and J by 5 bases; unmatched bases: 6. CDR3 nucleotides: TGTGCCAGCAGACGACAGGGGATCGACGAGCAGTACTTC. It yields the protein CASRRQGIDEQYF.

The V and J genes are TRBV5-1 and TRBJ2-5, with D possibly being TRBD1 (6 bases). CDR1 is SGHRS and CDR2 is YFSETQ in the germline V gene. The V gene lost 1 base and the J gene lost 5 bases, with 12 bases spanning the gap. This CDR3 is 14 amino acids long. This CDR3 is CASSLQQGWETQYF. In DNA form, the CDR3 reads TGCGCCAGCAGCTTGCAACAGGGATGGGAGACCCAGTACTTC.

The rearrangement links TRBV13 to TRBJ1-4; D gene ambiguous. The germline CDR1 and CDR2 sequences are PRHDT and FYEKMQ (reference sequence). Trimming pared 3 bases from V and 10 bases from J, leaving 15 bases between. The CDR3 extends over 14 amino acids. Here the CDR3 reads CASSFRTSSRKLFF. The CDR3 nucleotides are TGTGCCAGCAGCTTCAGGACCTCTAGCCGAAAACTGTTTTTT.

V usage is TRBV5-1 and J usage is TRBJ2-7, with 7 bases matching TRBD1. Germline trimming cut 6 bases from V and 3 bases from J; bases unmatched to any gene: 9. The CDR3 is 14 amino acids. CDR1 SGHRS and CDR2 YFSETQ come from the germline V gene. As DNA, the CDR3 is TGCGCCAGCACCGAGGGGGCAGTTTTCTACGAGCAGTACTTC. Translating it yields CASTEGAVFYEQYF.

DNA of the CDR3: TGTGCCAGCAGCTTAGAAGTTGAGGTGTGGGGCTACACCTTC. Its protein product is CASSLEVEVWGYTF. V and J are TRBV7-2 and TRBJ1-2; D unresolved. The CDR3 contains 14 residues. Between the trimmed V and J ends, which lost 1 base and 8 bases, there was a span of 14 bases. Germline V gene sequence: CDR1 SGHTA, CDR2 FQGNSA.

This chain joins TRBV9 and TRBJ1-1; 7 nucleotides match TRBD1. The trim removed 3 bases at V and 5 bases at J, leaving 10 bases unmatched. Per the germline V gene, CDR1 is SGDLS and CDR2 is YYNGEE. CDR3 length: 15 amino acids. The CDR3 DNA sequence: TGTGCCAGCAGCGCACACCCGGAGGGGGCAACTGAAGCTTTCTTT. Amino acids: CASSAHPEGATEAFF. The whole variable domain, remainder taken from reference TRBV9 and TRBJ1-1, is DSGVTQTPKHLITATGQRVTLRCSPRSGDLSVYWYQQSLDQGLQFLIQYYNGEERAKGNILERFSAQQFPDLHSELNLSSLELGDSALYFCASSAHPEGATEAFFGQGTRLTVV.

This chain links TRBV5-1 with TRBJ1-1; D is uncertain. This CDR3 region has 14 residues. The germline V gene has CDR1 SGHRS and CDR2 YFSETQ. V was pared by 5 bases and J by 3 bases, with 14 bases between. CDR3 sequence (DNA): TGCGCCAGCAGGACCCAGACGGGAGACACTGAAGCTTTCTTT. Amino acids: CASRTQTGDTEAFF.

The CDR3 here is CASSRGEETQYF. DNA of the CDR3: TGTGCCAGCAGCCGCGGAGAAGAGACCCAGTACTTC. The chain employs TRBV5-6 and TRBJ2-5; D ambiguous. V dropped 4 bases and J dropped 3 bases, with 7 bases sitting between them. The CDR3 totals 12 residues. Germline CDR1 and CDR2: SGHDT and YYEEEE.

V gene TRBV20-1 combines with J gene TRBJ2-3; no reliable D call. CDR3 length: 10 amino acids. From germline, CDR1 is DFQATT and CDR2 SNEGSKA (reference sequence). V was clipped by 5 bases and J by 9 bases, with 9 bases between them. CDR3 sequence reads: CSAPIRTQYF. The CDR3 DNA is TGCAGTGCTCCCATCAGGACGCAGTATTTT.